This TCR beta chain emerged from a study of T cell responses to AZD1222 COVID-19 vaccine. Study-level information: Timing groups of about 4 and about 12 weeks for second doses were pooled. Broader study findings: Donors were mostly white British, more females; clonal diversity possibly underestimated. Across the whole spike, CD4 TCRs peaked at regions 160-218 and 743-854. Unmutated variant regions reportedly attract nearly half of all spike-specific TCRs.

As regards this clone: The antigen remains undetermined.

The CDR3 sequence is 13 residues long. V lost 6 bases and J 5 bases, leaving 12 bases between the germline ends. The germline V gene has CDR1 MDHEN and CDR2 SYDVKM. TCRdb keeps only in-frame clones here, not all; method: immunoSEQ multiplex PCR. The data contain roughly 120,000 clones, approximately 90% of them seen just once; the ten biggest clones take up 4.4%. The material was peripheral blood, obtained on day 0 of AZD1222 vaccination. This clonotype was obtained from an adult in good health. The rearrangement joins TRBV28 to TRBJ2-3; weak D call: TRBD2 (6 bases). In nucleotides, the CDR3 is TGTGCCAGCAGAACTCCGGGACTAGATACGCAGTATTTT. Encoded protein: CASRTPGLDTQYF.